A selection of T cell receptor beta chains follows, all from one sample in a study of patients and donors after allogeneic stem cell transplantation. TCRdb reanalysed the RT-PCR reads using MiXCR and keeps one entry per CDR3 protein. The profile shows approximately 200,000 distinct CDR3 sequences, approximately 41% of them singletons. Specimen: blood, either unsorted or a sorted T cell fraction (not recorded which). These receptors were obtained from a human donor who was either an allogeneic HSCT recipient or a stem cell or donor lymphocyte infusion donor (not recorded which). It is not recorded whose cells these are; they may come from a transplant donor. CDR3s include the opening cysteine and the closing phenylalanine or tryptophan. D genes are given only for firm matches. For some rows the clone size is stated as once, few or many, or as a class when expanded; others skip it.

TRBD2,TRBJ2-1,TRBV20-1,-,CSAQPLAGGYNEQFF,TGCAGTGCCCAACCCCTAGCGGGAGGCTACAATGAGCAGTTCTTC
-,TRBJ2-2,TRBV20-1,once,CSASAGNTGELFF,TGCAGTGCTAGTGCGGGGAACACCGGGGAGCTGTTTTTT
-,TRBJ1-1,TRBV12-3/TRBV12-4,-,CASGQSTNAEAFF,TGTGCCAGCGGACAGTCTACTAACGCTGAAGCTTTCTTT
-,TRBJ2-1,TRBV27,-,CASSPGFNEQFF,TGTGCCAGCAGCCCAGGGTTCAATGAGCAGTTCTTC
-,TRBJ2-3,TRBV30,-,CAWSAGGGSTDTQYF,TGTGCCTGGAGTGCAGGGGGGGGAAGCACAGATACGCAGTATTTT
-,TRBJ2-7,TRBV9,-,CASSVGVSATYEQYF,TGTGCCAGCAGCGTAGGAGTTAGCGCGACCTACGAGCAGTACTTC
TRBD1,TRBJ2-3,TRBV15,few,CATSRDHMTGFPYF,TGTGCCACCAGCAGAGATCATATGACAGGGTTTCCGTATTTT
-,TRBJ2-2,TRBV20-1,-,CSARAGKQRHGELFF,TGCAGTGCTAGAGCCGGAAAACAGCGGCACGGGGAGCTGTTTTTT
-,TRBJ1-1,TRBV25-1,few,CASTAGGNTEAFF,TGTGCCAGCACGGCGGGCGGGAACACTGAAGCTTTCTTT
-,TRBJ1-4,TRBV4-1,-,CASSHEGEHRNEKLFF,TGCGCCAGCAGCCATGAGGGGGAACATCGTAATGAAAAACTGTTTTTT
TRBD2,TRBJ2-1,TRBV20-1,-,CSASFPSGRQQFF,TGCAGTGCTAGTTTCCCTAGCGGGAGACAACAGTTCTTC
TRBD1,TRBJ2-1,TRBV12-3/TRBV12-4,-,CASSLLLRQGSHNEQFF,TGTGCCAGCAGTTTATTATTGCGACAGGGGAGCCACAATGAGCAGTTCTTC
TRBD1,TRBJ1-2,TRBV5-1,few,CASSRRQGADSGYGYTF,TGCGCCAGCAGCCGGCGGCAGGGGGCGGATTCAGGCTATGGCTACACCTTC
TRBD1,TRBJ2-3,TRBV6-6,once,CASSYPRQGETDTQYF,TGTGCCAGCAGTTATCCCCGGCAGGGGGAGACAGATACGCAGTATTTT
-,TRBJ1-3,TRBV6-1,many,CASRTSSGNTIYF,TGTGCCAGCAGGACAAGCTCTGGAAACACCATATATTTT
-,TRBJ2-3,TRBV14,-,CASSQDRLVSTDTQYF,TGTGCCAGCAGCCAAGACCGACTAGTTAGCACAGATACGCAGTATTTT
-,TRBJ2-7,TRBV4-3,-,CASSQDWGRGRSYEQYF,TGCGCCAGCAGCCAAGACTGGGGCAGGGGTAGATCCTACGAGCAGTACTTC
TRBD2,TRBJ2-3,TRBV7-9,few,CASSSLLAGGPTDTQYF,TGTGCCAGCAGCTCCCTACTAGCGGGAGGGCCCACAGATACGCAGTATTTT
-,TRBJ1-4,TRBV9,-,CASSLSPTLATDEKLFF,TGTGCCAGCAGCCTAAGCCCCACGCTGGCAACTGATGAAAAACTGTTTTTT
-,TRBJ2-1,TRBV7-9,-,CASSFPRRGFSYNEQFF,TGTGCCAGCAGCTTCCCCCGTCGGGGGTTTTCCTACAATGAGCAGTTCTTC
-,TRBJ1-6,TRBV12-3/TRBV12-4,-,CASSPLEPNSPLHF,TGTGCCAGCAGCCCCCTCGAGCCAAATTCACCCCTCCACTTT
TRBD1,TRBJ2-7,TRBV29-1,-,CSVWDRDRESYEQYF,TGCAGCGTTTGGGATCGGGACAGGGAATCCTACGAGCAGTACTTC
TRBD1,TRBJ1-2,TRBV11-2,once,CASSSPGTGYGYTF,TGTGCCAGCAGCTCCCCCGGGACAGGGTATGGCTACACCTTC
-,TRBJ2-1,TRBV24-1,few,CATSDLKGPSRPYNEQFF,TGTGCCACCAGTGATTTGAAGGGACCGAGCCGCCCTTACAATGAGCAGTTCTTC
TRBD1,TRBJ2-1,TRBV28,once,CASSWTYRDRSNEQFF,TGTGCCAGCAGTTGGACATACCGGGACAGGTCGAATGAGCAGTTCTTC
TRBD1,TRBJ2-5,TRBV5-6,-,CASSLQGDGTQYF,TGTGCCAGCAGCTTACAGGGGGACGGGACCCAGTACTTC